Listed below are T cell receptor beta chains from one sample, sequenced in a study of CD4 T cells in relation to SARS-CoV-2 and coronaviruses. Assay used: immunoSEQ multiplex PCR; TCRdb lists only in-frame clones, some missing. This sample has under 25,000 clones, with around 76% found just once. Their recognized antigens are unknown. The specimen was CD4+ T cells from PBMCs, cultured in vitro. Receptors were obtained from a human donor in good health. Both conserved end residues are trimmed from each CDR3.

j_call: TRBJ1-5
v_call: TRBV7-8
cdr3_aa: ASSLRTENSNQPQH

j_call: TRBJ2-3
v_call: TRBV20-1
cdr3_aa: SAKGADTQY

j_call: TRBJ2-1
v_call: TRBV5-4
cdr3_aa: ASSYDHNEQF

j_call: TRBJ2-1
v_call: TRBV28
cdr3_aa: ASSPPGTSGGEQF

j_call: TRBJ2-5
v_call: TRBV19
cdr3_aa: ASSITRTSGEETQY

j_call: TRBJ2-1
v_call: TRBV28
cdr3_aa: ASSLAGYNEQF

j_call: TRBJ2-5
v_call: TRBV3-1/TRBV3-2
cdr3_aa: ASSQDAAGGKTQY

j_call: TRBJ1-3
v_call: TRBV19
cdr3_aa: ASGGSGNTIY

j_call: TRBJ2-5
v_call: TRBV7-2
cdr3_aa: ASTRVGGETQY

j_call: TRBJ1-1
v_call: TRBV6-4
cdr3_aa: ASSLTGDTEAF

j_call: TRBJ1-1
v_call: TRBV9
cdr3_aa: ASSAGRHIGRRGERVAF

j_call: TRBJ1-3
v_call: TRBV15
cdr3_aa: ATSRDFGRNTIY

j_call: TRBJ2-3
v_call: TRBV15
cdr3_aa: ATSRQGTSGSWSTDTQY

j_call: TRBJ2-4
v_call: TRBV5-1
cdr3_aa: ASSQGLYAKNIQY

j_call: TRBJ2-7
v_call: TRBV24-1
cdr3_aa: ATSDPGTGGREQY

j_call: TRBJ2-5
v_call: TRBV2
cdr3_aa: ASFRTGETQY

j_call: TRBJ2-1
v_call: TRBV5-1
cdr3_aa: ASTRTGEPYNEQF

j_call: TRBJ2-7
v_call: TRBV10-2
cdr3_aa: ASRKDSSYEQY

j_call: TRBJ2-7
v_call: TRBV27
cdr3_aa: ASSPSTGERAYEQY

j_call: TRBJ2-2
v_call: TRBV5-1
cdr3_aa: ASSLARTGELF

j_call: TRBJ2-2
v_call: TRBV6-5
cdr3_aa: ASTPQGVTGELF

j_call: TRBJ1-5
v_call: TRBV24-1
cdr3_aa: ATSHFGGGAGGPNQPQH

j_call: TRBJ2-7
v_call: TRBV6-2/TRBV6-3
cdr3_aa: ASSYPGLNPSYEQY

j_call: TRBJ2-6
v_call: TRBV18
cdr3_aa: ASSPPDSGANVLT

j_call: TRBJ2-7
v_call: TRBV3-1/TRBV3-2
cdr3_aa: ASSQETAEQY

j_call: TRBJ2-1
v_call: TRBV13
cdr3_aa: ASSQISSGRTNNEQF

j_call: TRBJ2-6
v_call: TRBV6-1
cdr3_aa: ASSDPWANVLT

j_call: TRBJ2-4
v_call: TRBV3-1/TRBV3-2
cdr3_aa: ASSIQGLAKNIQY

j_call: TRBJ2-6
v_call: TRBV3-1/TRBV3-2
cdr3_aa: ASSRSPPGANVLT

j_call: TRBJ2-5
v_call: TRBV5-1
cdr3_aa: ASSLRDSLETQY

j_call: TRBJ1-5
v_call: TRBV30
cdr3_aa: AWSPETGRSNQPQH

j_call: TRBJ2-5
v_call: TRBV9
cdr3_aa: ASSATGGAGETQY

j_call: TRBJ1-2
v_call: TRBV12-3/TRBV12-4
cdr3_aa: ASRLYYGYT

j_call: TRBJ1-1
v_call: TRBV7-9
cdr3_aa: ASRLTENTEAF

j_call: TRBJ2-2
v_call: TRBV7-3
cdr3_aa: ASSMTGSWAGELF

j_call: TRBJ2-1
v_call: TRBV30
cdr3_aa: AWGSGSIYNEQF

j_call: TRBJ2-5
v_call: TRBV2
cdr3_aa: ASSVPLGVGWTQY

j_call: TRBJ2-3
v_call: TRBV14
cdr3_aa: ASTSKRLAPEIDTQY

j_call: TRBJ1-1
v_call: TRBV28
cdr3_aa: ATTGTTAGRDTEAF

j_call: TRBJ2-3
v_call: TRBV25-1
cdr3_aa: ASSVLPDTQY

j_call: TRBJ1-2
v_call: TRBV30
cdr3_aa: AWSSRDRPEAYGYT

j_call: TRBJ2-7
v_call: TRBV7-9
cdr3_aa: ASSLADRSYEQY

j_call: TRBJ2-2
v_call: TRBV5-1
cdr3_aa: ASSTSGANTGELF

j_call: TRBJ1-3
v_call: TRBV3-1/TRBV3-2
cdr3_aa: ASSPNDSGNTIY

j_call: TRBJ1-1
v_call: TRBV15
cdr3_aa: ATSRTGGTEAF

j_call: TRBJ2-1
v_call: TRBV6-1
cdr3_aa: ASSERQGRLTGARVAEQF

j_call: TRBJ2-3
v_call: TRBV5-4
cdr3_aa: ASRPGVSDTQY

j_call: TRBJ2-3
v_call: TRBV19
cdr3_aa: ASSIRSGTSTDTQY

j_call: TRBJ1-3
v_call: TRBV10-3
cdr3_aa: AIIDIRQGATDTIY

j_call: TRBJ2-2
v_call: TRBV7-3
cdr3_aa: ASSIQPGELF

j_call: TRBJ1-4
v_call: TRBV5-5
cdr3_aa: ASSADRTANEKLF

j_call: TRBJ2-2
v_call: TRBV2
cdr3_aa: ASSEVWTGAKNWELF

j_call: TRBJ1-1
v_call: TRBV18
cdr3_aa: ASSPQDVPNTEAF

j_call: TRBJ1-2
v_call: TRBV19
cdr3_aa: ASSIEENYGYT